What follows are 11 T cell receptor beta chains derived from one specimen sequenced in a study of T cells in localized non-small cell lung cancer. The data were produced by immunoSEQ multiplex PCR, yet TCRdb's version contains in-frame clones alone and is incomplete. The table includes approximately 45,000 clones, about 85% detected once. Specimen: PBMCs, collected before any cancer treatment. The receptors here all came from a man aged 35-75 years with stage II lung adenocarcinoma.

The chain links TRBV7-8 to TRBJ1-1; TRBD1 matches 7 bases. The germline V gene encodes CDR1 SGHVS and CDR2 FQNEAQ. This CDR3 spans 14 amino acids. Trimming took 5 bases from V and 5 from J; bases not matched to a gene: 8. The CDR3 region has the DNA TGTGCCAGCAGCCGTCAAACAGGGGAAACTGAAGCTTTCTTT. As protein: CASSRQTGETEAFF.

V is TRBV5-1 and J is TRBJ2-1; 8 bases agree with TRBD2. CDR1 is SGHRS and CDR2 is YFSETQ in the germline V gene. The V and J ends lost 0 bases and 4 bases, in that order; junction bases with no gene match: 6. The CDR3 has 16 amino acids. The CDR3, as DNA: TGCGCCAGCAGCTTGGCCGGGGGGGCCCAGTACAATGAGCAGTTCTTC. Translated: CASSLAGGAQYNEQFF.

The V gene is TRBV30, the J gene TRBJ1-4; D is undetermined. V gave up 4 bases and J gave up 7 bases, with 19 bases separating them. Germline CDR1 and CDR2: GTSNPN and SVGIG (reference sequence). CDR3 length: 15 residues. CDR3 protein: CAWITKVGSGEKLFF. CDR3 in DNA: TGTGCCTGGATTACGAAAGTCGGAAGTGGTGAAAAACTGTTTTTT. The full variable domain, completed using reference TRBV30 and TRBJ1-4, is SQTIHQWPATLVQPVGSPLSLECTVEGTSNPNLYWYRQAAGRGLQLLFYSVGIGQISSEVPQNLSASRPQDRQFILSSKKLLLSDSGFYLCAWITKVGSGEKLFFGSGTQLSVL.

The V gene is TRBV30, the J gene TRBJ1-5; 7 bases agree with TRBD1. Per the germline V gene, CDR1 is GTSNPN and CDR2 is SVGIG (reference sequence). V shed 1 base and J 5 bases; nucleotides not matched to a gene: 14. This CDR3 has 17 residues. The CDR3 sequence: CAWSDRGFSNFDQPQHF. The CDR3, as DNA: TGTGCCTGGAGTGACAGGGGTTTTTCGAATTTCGATCAGCCCCAGCATTTT.

J is TRBJ1-4 and V is TRBV5-5; no clear D gene. From germline, CDR1 is SGHKS and CDR2 YYEKEE (reference sequence). The CDR3 is made up of 17 amino acids. With 2 bases removed from V and 0 bases from J, the gap between germline ends came to 14 bases. Written as DNA, the CDR3 is TGTGCCAGCAGCTTCAGCGCGCCCATTGCAACTAATGAAAAACTGTTTTTT. Translating gives CASSFSAPIATNEKLFF.

This sequence joins TRBV5-1 and TRBJ2-4, with D perhaps assigned TRBD1 or TRBD2 (5 bases each). This CDR3 contains 14 residues. Trimming shortened V by 2 bases and J by 3 bases, and 9 bases separated the two germline ends. Per the germline V gene, CDR1 is SGHRS and CDR2 is YFSETQ. The CDR3 region is CASSLGTDKNIQYF. CDR3 nucleotides: TGCGCCAGCAGCTTAGGGACGGACAAAAACATTCAGTACTTC.

This clone was seen only a few times. The CDR3 loop reads CATKGNPVDTEAFF. DNA of the CDR3: TGTGCCACCAAGGGTAATCCAGTTGACACTGAAGCTTTCTTT. The chain couples TRBV15 to TRBJ1-1, with D unclear. The CDR3 has 14 residues. Trimming took off 7 bases at V and 3 bases at J, with 15 bases between the two ends. In germline, CDR1 is LNHNV, CDR2 YYDKDF (reference sequence).

This clone was recorded once. This sequence joins TRBV4-2 and TRBJ1-2, with unresolved D. Trimming took 0 bases from V and 8 from J, leaving 10 bases between them. Germline lookup yields CDR1 LGHNA and CDR2 YNFKEQ. The CDR3 has 13 residues. The DNA of the CDR3 is TGTGCCAGCAGCCAAGACCTAGTGGGGGGCTACACCTTC. Its protein product is CASSQDLVGGYTF.

The chain couples TRBV5-1 to TRBJ2-1; D perhaps matches TRBD1 (7 bases). The CDR3 contains 14 residues. Germline lookup yields CDR1 SGHRS and CDR2 YFSETQ. The V and J ends lost 4 bases and 5 bases respectively, with 13 bases between them. The CDR3 spells CASSRQGGNNEQFF. CDR3 nucleotides: TGCGCCAGCAGCAGACAGGGAGGTAACAATGAGCAGTTCTTC.

The genes are TRBV5-5 and TRBJ2-1; TRBD1 might be the D (6 bases). Trimming shortened V by 3 bases and J by 7 bases, and 17 bases separated the two germline ends. The CDR3 is made up of 15 amino acids. The germline V gene encodes CDR1 SGHKS and CDR2 YYEKEE (reference sequence). CDR3 sequence (DNA): TGTGCCAGCAGCTCCAACAATTATAGGGGGAATGAGCAGTTCTTC. This encodes CASSSNNYRGNEQFF.

The chain carries TRBV7-3 and TRBJ2-3, with 7 positions matching TRBD1. V was pared by 3 bases and J by 5 bases, with 5 bases of the junction left unmatched. Germline lookup yields CDR1 SGHTA and CDR2 FQGTGA. This CDR3 is 14 amino acids long. The CDR3 DNA sequence: TGTGCCAGCAGCTTCGACAGGGAAGGAGATACGCAGTATTTT. Its protein product is CASSFDREGDTQYF.